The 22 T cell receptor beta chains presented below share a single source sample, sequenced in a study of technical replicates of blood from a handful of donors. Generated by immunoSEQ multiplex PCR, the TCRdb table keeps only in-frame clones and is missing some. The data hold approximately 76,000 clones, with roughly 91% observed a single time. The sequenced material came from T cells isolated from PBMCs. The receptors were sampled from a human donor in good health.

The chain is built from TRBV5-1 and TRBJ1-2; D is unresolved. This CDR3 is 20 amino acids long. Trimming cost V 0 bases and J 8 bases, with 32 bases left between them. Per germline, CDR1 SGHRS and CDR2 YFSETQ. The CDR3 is CASSLGEFMGRARSTQGYTF. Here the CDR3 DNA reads TGCGCCAGCAGCTTGGGTGAATTTATGGGGAGAGCGCGCAGCACGCAGGGCTACACCTTC.

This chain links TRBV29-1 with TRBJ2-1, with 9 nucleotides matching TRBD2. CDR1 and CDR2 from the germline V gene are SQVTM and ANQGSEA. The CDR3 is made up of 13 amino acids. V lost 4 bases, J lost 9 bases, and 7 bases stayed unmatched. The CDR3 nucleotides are TGCAGCGTTGTTAGCGGGAGCGTAGGTGAGCAGTTCTTC. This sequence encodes CSVVSGSVGEQFF.

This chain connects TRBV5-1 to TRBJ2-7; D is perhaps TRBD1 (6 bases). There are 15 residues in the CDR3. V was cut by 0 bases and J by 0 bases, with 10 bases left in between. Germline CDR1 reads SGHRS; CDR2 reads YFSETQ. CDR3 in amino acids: CASSLAGVGSYEQYF. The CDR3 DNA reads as TGCGCCAGCAGCTTGGCAGGGGTGGGCTCCTACGAGCAGTACTTC.

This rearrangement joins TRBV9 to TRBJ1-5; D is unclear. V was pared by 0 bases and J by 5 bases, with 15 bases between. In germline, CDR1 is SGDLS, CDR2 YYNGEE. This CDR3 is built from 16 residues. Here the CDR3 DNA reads TGTGCCAGCAGCGTAGCTACGAAGTTCCATTATCAGCCCCAGCATTTT. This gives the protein CASSVATKFHYQPQHF.

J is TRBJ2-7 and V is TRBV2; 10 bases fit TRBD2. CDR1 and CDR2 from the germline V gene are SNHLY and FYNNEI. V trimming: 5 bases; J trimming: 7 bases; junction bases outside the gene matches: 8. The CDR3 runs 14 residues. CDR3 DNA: TGTGCCAGCAGTCCGGGACTAGCGTCCCGGGAGCAGTACTTC. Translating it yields CASSPGLASREQYF.

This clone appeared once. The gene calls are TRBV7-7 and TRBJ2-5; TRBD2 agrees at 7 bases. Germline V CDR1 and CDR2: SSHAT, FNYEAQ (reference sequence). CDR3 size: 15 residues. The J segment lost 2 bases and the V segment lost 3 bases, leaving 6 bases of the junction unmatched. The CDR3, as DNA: TGTGCCAGCAGCTTGGGAGGGCGTAAGCAAGAGACCCAGTACTTC. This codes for CASSLGGRKQETQYF.

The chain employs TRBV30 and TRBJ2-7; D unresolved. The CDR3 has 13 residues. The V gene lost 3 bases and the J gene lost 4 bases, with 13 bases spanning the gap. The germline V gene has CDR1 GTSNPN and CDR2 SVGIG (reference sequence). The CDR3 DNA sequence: TGTGCCTGGAGCCACCGGGTGGCGTACGAGCAGTACTTC. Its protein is CAWSHRVAYEQYF. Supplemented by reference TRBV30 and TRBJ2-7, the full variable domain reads SQTIHQWPATLVQPVGSPLSLECTVEGTSNPNLYWYRQAAGRGLQLLFYSVGIGQISSEVPQNLSASRPQDRQFILSSKKLLLSDSGFYLCAWSHRVAYEQYFGPGTRLTVT.

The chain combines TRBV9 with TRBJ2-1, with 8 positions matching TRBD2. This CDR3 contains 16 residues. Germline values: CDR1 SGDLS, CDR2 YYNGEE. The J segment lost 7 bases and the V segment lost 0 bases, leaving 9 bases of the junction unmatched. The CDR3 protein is CASSVAVRGGLNEQFF. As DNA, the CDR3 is TGTGCCAGCAGCGTAGCTGTCCGGGGGGGCCTTAATGAGCAGTTCTTC.

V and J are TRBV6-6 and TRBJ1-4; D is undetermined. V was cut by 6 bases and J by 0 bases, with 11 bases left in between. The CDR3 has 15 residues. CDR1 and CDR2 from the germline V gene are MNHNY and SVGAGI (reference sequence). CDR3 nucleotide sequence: TGTGCCAGCAGCCCCGTCAGTTCAACTAATGAAAAACTGTTTTTT. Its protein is CASSPVSSTNEKLFF.

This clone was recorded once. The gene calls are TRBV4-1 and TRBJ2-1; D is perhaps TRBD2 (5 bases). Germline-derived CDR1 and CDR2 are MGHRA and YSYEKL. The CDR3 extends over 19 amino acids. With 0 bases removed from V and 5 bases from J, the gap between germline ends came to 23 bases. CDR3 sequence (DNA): TGCGCCAGCAGCCAAGATTTTAATCAGCTCTTCGGGATGAACAATGAGCAGTTCTTC. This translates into CASSQDFNQLFGMNNEQFF.

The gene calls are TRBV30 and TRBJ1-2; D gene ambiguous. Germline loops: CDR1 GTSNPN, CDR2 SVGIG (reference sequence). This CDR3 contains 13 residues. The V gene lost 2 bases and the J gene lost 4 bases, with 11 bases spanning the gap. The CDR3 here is CAWSNKAAYGYTF. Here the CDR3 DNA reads TGTGCCTGGAGTAATAAGGCGGCCTATGGCTACACCTTC.

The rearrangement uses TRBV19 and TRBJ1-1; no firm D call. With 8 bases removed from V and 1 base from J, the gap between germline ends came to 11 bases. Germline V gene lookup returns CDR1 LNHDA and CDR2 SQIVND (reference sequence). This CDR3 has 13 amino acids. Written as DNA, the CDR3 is TGTGCCAGTTTGAGACACGGGAACACTGAAGCTTTCTTT. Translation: CASLRHGNTEAFF.

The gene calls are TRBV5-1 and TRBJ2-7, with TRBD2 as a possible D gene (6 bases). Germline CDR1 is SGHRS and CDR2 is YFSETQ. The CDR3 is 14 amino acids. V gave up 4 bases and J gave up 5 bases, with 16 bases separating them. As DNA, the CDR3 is TGCGCCAGCAGCCTAGAGACTAGTAACGACGAGCAGTACTTC. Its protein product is CASSLETSNDEQYF.

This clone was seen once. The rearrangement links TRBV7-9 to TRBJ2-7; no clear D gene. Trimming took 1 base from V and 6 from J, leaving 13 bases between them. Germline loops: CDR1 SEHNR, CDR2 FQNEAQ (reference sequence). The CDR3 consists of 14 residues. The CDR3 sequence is CASSLGPAPGEQYF. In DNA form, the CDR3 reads TGTGCCAGCAGCTTAGGTCCAGCTCCGGGCGAGCAGTACTTC.

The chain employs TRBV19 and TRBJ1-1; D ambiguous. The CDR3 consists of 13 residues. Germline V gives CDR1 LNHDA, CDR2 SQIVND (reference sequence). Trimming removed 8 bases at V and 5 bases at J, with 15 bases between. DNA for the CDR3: TGTGCCAGTCGAGATAGTCGGTGGACTGAAGCTTTCTTT. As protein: CASRDSRWTEAFF.

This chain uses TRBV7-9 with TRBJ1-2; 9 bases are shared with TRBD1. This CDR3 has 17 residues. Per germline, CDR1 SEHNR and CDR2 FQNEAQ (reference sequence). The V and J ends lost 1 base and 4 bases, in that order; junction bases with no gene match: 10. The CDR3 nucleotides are TGTGCCAGCAGCTTAGGCGGGACAGGGTCCCATGCCTATGGCTACACCTTC. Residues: CASSLGGTGSHAYGYTF.

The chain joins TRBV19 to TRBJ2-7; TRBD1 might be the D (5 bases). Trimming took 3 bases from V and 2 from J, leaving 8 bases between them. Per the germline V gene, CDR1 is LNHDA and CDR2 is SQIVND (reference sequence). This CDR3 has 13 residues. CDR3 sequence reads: CASSMTDTYEQYF. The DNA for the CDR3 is TGTGCCAGTAGTATGACGGACACCTACGAGCAGTACTTC.

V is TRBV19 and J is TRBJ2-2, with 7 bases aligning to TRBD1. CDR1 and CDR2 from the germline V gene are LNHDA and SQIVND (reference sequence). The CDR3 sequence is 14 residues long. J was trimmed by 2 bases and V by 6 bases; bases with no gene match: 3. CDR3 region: CASRTGPNTGELFF. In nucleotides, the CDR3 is TGTGCCAGTAGGACAGGGCCCAACACCGGGGAGCTGTTTTTT.

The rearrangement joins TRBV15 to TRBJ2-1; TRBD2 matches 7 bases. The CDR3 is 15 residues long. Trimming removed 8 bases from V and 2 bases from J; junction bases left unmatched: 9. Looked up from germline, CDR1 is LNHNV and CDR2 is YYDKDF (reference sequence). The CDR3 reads CATARLAGTYNEQFF. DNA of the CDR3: TGTGCCACCGCTAGACTAGCAGGCACCTACAATGAGCAGTTCTTC.

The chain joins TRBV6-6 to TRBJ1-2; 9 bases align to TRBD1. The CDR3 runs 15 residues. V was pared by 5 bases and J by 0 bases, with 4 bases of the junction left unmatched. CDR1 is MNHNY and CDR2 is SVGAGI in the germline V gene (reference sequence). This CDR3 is CASSATGGSNYGYTF. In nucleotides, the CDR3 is TGTGCCAGCAGTGCCACAGGGGGCTCTAACTATGGCTACACCTTC.

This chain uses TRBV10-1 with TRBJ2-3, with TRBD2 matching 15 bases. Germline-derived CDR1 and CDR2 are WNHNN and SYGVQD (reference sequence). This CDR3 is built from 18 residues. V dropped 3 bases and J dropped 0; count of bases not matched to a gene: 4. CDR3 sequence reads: CASSEAGLAGGSTDTQYF. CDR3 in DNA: TGCGCCAGCAGTGAAGCAGGACTAGCGGGAGGGAGCACAGATACGCAGTATTTT.

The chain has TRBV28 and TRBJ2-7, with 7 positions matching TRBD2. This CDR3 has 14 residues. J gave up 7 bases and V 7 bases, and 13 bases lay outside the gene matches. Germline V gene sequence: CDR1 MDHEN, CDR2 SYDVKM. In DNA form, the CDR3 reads TGTGCCAGCACCCTTGGACTAGAGGGGCTGGAGCAGTACTTC. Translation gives CASTLGLEGLEQYF.